The 7 T cell receptor beta chains presented below share a single source sample, sequenced in a study of CD8+ T cells in alopecia areata (dated by TCRdb to between 2017 and 2018). The library was made by the immunoSEQ multiplex PCR assay. To provide template for TCR sequencing, every sample had RNA extracted and reverse transcribed into cDNA. Entries here come from immuneACCESS through TCRdb and include only in-frame sequences with V and J called. Some clones fail to appear in such tables; in the studies checked, an unresolved V gene covers under half of the shortfall, and the cause of the remainder is unknown. For this sample there are some 190,000 clones; 40% to 65% appear just once. The ten largest clones capture roughly a tenth of the sample. The sample's treatment or condition label, in plain terms: oral pan-JAK inhibitor, 5-10 mg twice daily. The specimen comprised CD8+ T cells sorted from blood, sampled at approximately week 52, from a patient treated with tofacitinib. The receptor set was obtained from a human donor with alopecia areata.

V and J are TRBV25-1 and TRBJ2-1, with D hard to call. V dropped 4 bases and J dropped 6 bases, with 7 bases sitting between them. CDR1 and CDR2 from the germline V gene are MGHDK and SYGVNS. This CDR3 has 12 residues. CDR3: CASSADPNEQFF. CDR3 bases: TGTGCCAGCAGTGCAGACCCCAATGAGCAGTTCTTC. The full variable domain, completed using reference TRBV25-1 and TRBJ2-1, is EADIYQTPRYLVIGTGKKITLECSQTMGHDKMYWYQQDPGMELHLIHYSYGVNSTEKGDLSSESTVSRIRTEHFPLTLESARPSHTSQYLCASSADPNEQFFGPGTRLTVL.

The chain uses TRBV4-1 and TRBJ1-6; D remains unclear. The CDR3 is made up of 16 amino acids. From germline, CDR1 is MGHRA and CDR2 YSYEKL. V lost 3 bases and J lost 0, with 9 bases in between. In DNA, the CDR3 is TGCGCCAGCAGCCAGAGAGCCAGCTCCTATAATTCACCCCTCCACTTT. Translating it yields CASSQRASSYNSPLHF.

The chain recombines TRBV14 with TRBJ2-5; tentative D call: TRBD2 (6 bases). Per germline, CDR1 SGHDN and CDR2 FVKESK. The CDR3 loop spans 13 amino acids. Deletions cut 2 bases from V and 5 bases from J, with 9 bases between. The CDR3 region has the DNA TGTGCCAGCAGCCAAAACGGGGGTGAGACCCAGTACTTC. Its translation: CASSQNGGETQYF.

V gene TRBV6-1 combines with J gene TRBJ1-1, with D possibly being TRBD1 (6 bases). Germline V gene lookup returns CDR1 MNHNS and CDR2 SASEGT. There are 15 residues in the CDR3. Trimming pared 1 base from V and 4 bases from J, leaving 13 bases between. The CDR3 nucleotides are TGTGCCAGCAGTGAAGTTGGGGGCGCGGGCACTGAAGCTTTCTTT. Residues: CASSEVGGAGTEAFF.

This chain connects TRBV7-9 to TRBJ1-2; 7 bases map to TRBD1. Per the germline V gene, CDR1 is SEHNR and CDR2 is FQNEAQ (reference sequence). The CDR3 is 16 residues long. After removal of 5 bases from V and 4 bases from J, the junction contained 13 bases not matched to a gene. The CDR3 nucleotides read TGTGCCAGCAGCCGGACTCGGGACAGCGATGGCTATGGCTACACCTTC. This encodes CASSRTRDSDGYGYTF.

In this sample, this clone turned up a few times. The chain employs TRBV6-5 and TRBJ2-5, with D hard to call. Germline V gives CDR1 MNHEY, CDR2 SVGAGI. The CDR3 has 13 residues. V dropped 6 bases and J dropped 9 bases, with 17 bases sitting between them. The CDR3 reads CASSSDRFEAQYF. DNA for the CDR3: TGTGCCAGCAGCAGCGATAGGTTCGAAGCCCAGTACTTC.

The CDR3 DNA reads as TGTGCCAGCAGCGCCACCGGGACAGGGGTTCCCGAGCAGTACTTC. Protein sequence: CASSATGTGVPEQYF. This chain links TRBV13 with TRBJ2-7, with 10 bases lining up with TRBD1. The ends lost 5 bases at V and 6 bases at J; junction bases unmatched: 10. The CDR3 spans 15 residues. Germline V CDR1 and CDR2: PRHDT, FYEKMQ (reference sequence).